This paragraph reports one T cell receptor (beta chain). Trimming stripped 3 bases from V and 2 bases from J, with 8 bases between. This CDR3 contains 14 residues. In germline, CDR1 is MNHEY, CDR2 SVGEGT. This sample was included in a study of T cell responses to AZD1222 COVID-19 vaccine. Assay: immunoSEQ multiplex PCR; the TCRdb copy retains only in-frame clones and omits some. The repertoire has approximately 150,000 clones, roughly nine tenths of them found once; the top ten carry about 7.5%. The origin of this receptor is an adult who received the MenACWY meningococcal vaccine as a control. Sequenced material: peripheral blood, taken 28 days after the second dose of the MenACWY control vaccine. V usage is TRBV6-2 or TRBV6-3 and J usage is TRBJ1-5, with a weak D call TRBD1 (5 bases). DNA for the CDR3: TGTGCCAGCAGTTATCAGGGTGGCAATCAGCCCCAGCATTTT. It codes for CASSYQGGNQPQHF.